The 30 T cell receptor beta chains reported below all come from one sample, sequenced in a study of T cell changes during pregnancy in multiple sclerosis. Method: immunoSEQ multiplex PCR; TCRdb's copy keeps in-frame clones and lacks some. The data show tens of thousands of clones, with around 90% seen just once and approximately 0.6% held by the top ten. Here the sequenced sample was CD4+ T cells from peripheral blood mononuclear cells, taken in the first trimester of pregnancy. These receptors were taken from a female donor with multiple sclerosis, enrolled in a pregnancy study.

The chain joins TRBV27 to TRBJ1-5; 10 positions agree with TRBD1. The V and J ends lost 4 bases and 4 bases, in that order; junction bases with no gene match: 7. The CDR3 length is 16 residues. Germline V gene sequence: CDR1 MNHEY, CDR2 SMNVEV (reference sequence). This chain's CDR3 is CASSSTGQGWNQPQHF. In nucleotides, the CDR3 is TGTGCCAGCAGTTCTACGGGACAGGGGTGGAATCAGCCCCAGCATTTT.

The chain joins TRBV5-1 to TRBJ1-2; possible D gene TRBD1, 6 bases. Germline loops: CDR1 SGHRS, CDR2 YFSETQ. The CDR3 extends over 15 amino acids. Trimming took off 2 bases at V and 4 bases at J, with 15 bases between the two ends. CDR3 region: CASSFSGEGAYGYTF. The CDR3 DNA follows: TGCGCCAGCAGCTTCTCAGGGGAGGGAGCCTATGGCTACACCTTC.

The chain uses TRBV7-2 and TRBJ1-5; TRBD1 is a possible D gene (6 bases). Trimming cost V 3 bases and J 7 bases, with 19 bases left between them. Germline CDR1 and CDR2: SGHTA and FQGNSA. CDR3 length equals 16 residues. The CDR3 DNA follows: TGTGCCAGCAGCTTCAATCTCCCTCAAGGGGGACAGCCCCAGCATTTT. Protein sequence: CASSFNLPQGGQPQHF.

The CDR3 DNA reads as TGTGCCTGGAGCTCAGGGTTGGACACTGAAGCTTTCTTT. It encodes CAWSSGLDTEAFF. V usage is TRBV30 and J usage is TRBJ1-1; possibly TRBD1 for D (5 bases). The CDR3 runs 13 residues. Trimming removed 3 bases from V and 3 bases from J, with 11 bases in between. CDR1 and CDR2 (germline): GTSNPN, SVGIG (reference sequence). The full variable domain, in which reference TRBV30 and TRBJ1-1 provide the parts outside the CDR3, is SQTIHQWPATLVQPVGSPLSLECTVEGTSNPNLYWYRQAAGRGLQLLFYSVGIGQISSEVPQNLSASRPQDRQFILSSKKLLLSDSGFYLCAWSSGLDTEAFFGQGTRLTVV.

The chain carries TRBV7-9 and TRBJ1-1; 7 bases match TRBD1. The CDR3 covers 14 residues. Germline CDR1 SEHNR, CDR2 FQNEAQ (reference sequence). The J segment lost 10 bases and the V segment lost 3 bases, leaving 11 bases of the junction unmatched. In DNA form, the CDR3 reads TGTGCCAGCAGCTTGGGTGGGATCAGGGGGGTAGCTTTCTTT. It is translated as CASSLGGIRGVAFF.

Only one count was recorded for this clone. CDR3: CASSLTGGGQETQYF. DNA for the CDR3: TGTGCCAGCAGCCTGACAGGGGGCGGCCAAGAGACCCAGTACTTC. The rearrangement uses TRBV28 and TRBJ2-5; 10 bases are shared with TRBD1. Germline lookup yields CDR1 MDHEN and CDR2 SYDVKM. This CDR3 is built from 15 residues. V lost 6 bases, J lost 1 base, and 5 bases stayed unmatched.

The chain uses TRBV6-6 and TRBJ1-5; TRBD1 might be the D (5 bases). This CDR3 has 14 amino acids. V gave up 5 bases and J gave up 3 bases, with 11 bases separating them. Germline lookup yields CDR1 MNHNY and CDR2 SVGAGI (reference sequence). This CDR3 is CASSGVTDNQPQHF. CDR3 bases: TGTGCCAGCAGTGGCGTGACAGACAATCAGCCCCAGCATTTT.

The chain employs TRBV29-1 and TRBJ2-5; TRBD2 matches 7 bases. CDR3 length: 13 amino acids. CDR1 is SQVTM and CDR2 is ANQGSEA in the germline V gene. The junction had 1 base not matched to a gene; V was cut back by 1 base and J by 2 bases. The CDR3 nucleotides read TGCAGCGTTGAAGGGGGAGGGCAAGAGACCCAGTACTTC. It codes for CSVEGGGQETQYF.

The chain couples TRBV5-6 to TRBJ1-1, with TRBD1 matching 10 bases. This CDR3 is 15 amino acids long. Unmatched junction bases numbered 9, after V lost 5 bases and J lost 5 bases. Germline CDR1 SGHDT, CDR2 YYEEEE. CDR3 amino acids: CASRRRGQGGTEAFF. CDR3 nucleotide sequence: TGTGCCAGCAGACGACGCGGACAGGGGGGGACTGAAGCTTTCTTT. Supplemented by reference TRBV5-6 and TRBJ1-1, the full variable domain reads DAGVTQSPTHLIKTRGQQVTLRCSPKSGHDTVSWYQQALGQGPQFIFQYYEEEERQRGNFPDRFSGHQFPNYSSELNVNALLLGDSALYLCASRRRGQGGTEAFFGQGTRLTVV.

The table lists this clone with a count of one. This chain uses TRBV30 with TRBJ1-2, with D unclear. V lost 3 bases to trimming and J lost 4 bases, with 18 bases between them. CDR1 is GTSNPN, CDR2 SVGIG, per germline (reference sequence). The CDR3 covers 15 residues. In nucleotides, the CDR3 is TGTGCCTGGAGCCCCTCCGGGGTATCCCTCTATGGCTACACCTTC. Its protein product is CAWSPSGVSLYGYTF.

The V and J genes are TRBV30 and TRBJ2-5; possibly TRBD2 for D (6 bases). The ends were cut back, 0 bases at V and 7 bases at J, with 18 bases in the middle. Germline V gene sequence: CDR1 GTSNPN, CDR2 SVGIG (reference sequence). This CDR3 region has 15 residues. The CDR3 sequence is CAWSVQRARFGTQYF. The CDR3 bases are TGTGCCTGGAGTGTTCAGCGGGCTAGGTTCGGGACCCAGTACTTC.

This chain joins TRBV30 and TRBJ1-4; 9 bases line up with TRBD1. Trimming removed 1 base from V and 8 bases from J; junction bases left unmatched: 8. This CDR3 comprises 15 residues. The V gene's germline CDR1 is GTSNPN and CDR2 SVGIG (reference sequence). As DNA, the CDR3 is TGTGCCTGGAGTGCCCCGGGACAGGGTGGGGAAAAACTGTTTTTT. This gives the protein CAWSAPGQGGEKLFF.

The chain couples TRBV27 to TRBJ1-2; 9 nucleotides agree with TRBD1. Trimming cost V 6 bases and J 5 bases; bases outside gene matches: 22. CDR3 size: 19 residues. The germline gives CDR1 MNHEY, CDR2 SMNVEV (reference sequence). The CDR3: CASRQTPTGGAAKSYGYTF. Here the CDR3 DNA reads TGTGCCAGCAGGCAAACCCCTACAGGGGGCGCGGCGAAATCTTATGGCTACACCTTC.

The gene calls are TRBV23-1 and TRBJ2-1, with 8 positions matching TRBD1. TRBV23-1 counts as an open reading frame of uncertain function. The junction had 15 bases not matched to a gene; V was cut back by 3 bases and J by 2 bases. This CDR3 spans 19 amino acids. The CDR3 spells CASSHPRQGPGDAYNEQFF. The CDR3 DNA reads as TGCGCCAGCAGTCACCCCAGACAGGGGCCCGGGGACGCCTACAATGAGCAGTTCTTC.

The CDR3 DNA is TGTGCCAGCAGCCCGGACAGGGCGAACACTGAAGCTTTCTTT. This sequence encodes CASSPDRANTEAFF. The V gene is TRBV7-9, the J gene TRBJ1-1, with 8 bases aligning to TRBD1. The V gene end was trimmed by 5 bases and the J gene end by 1 base; junction bases not matched to a gene: 3. This CDR3 spans 14 amino acids. CDR1 and CDR2 (germline): SEHNR, FQNEAQ (reference sequence).

The rearrangement uses TRBV2 and TRBJ2-2, with D perhaps matching TRBD1 (5 bases). V was cut by 1 base and J by 1 base, with 7 bases left in between. Germline V gene sequence: CDR1 SNHLY, CDR2 FYNNEI. The CDR3 spans 15 residues. CDR3 nucleotide sequence: TGTGCCAGCAGTGAAGTAGGGGTGAACACCGGGGAGCTGTTTTTT. It is translated as CASSEVGVNTGELFF.

The V call is TRBV6-5, the J call TRBJ2-7, with 12 nucleotides matching TRBD2. The CDR3 is made up of 12 amino acids. Germline V CDR1 and CDR2: MNHEY, SVGAGI. With V trimmed by 6 bases and J by 10 bases, 4 bases remained unmatched. The CDR3 reads CASSRTSGAQYF. The CDR3 DNA sequence: TGTGCCAGCAGCCGGACTAGCGGGGCCCAGTACTTC.

The chain employs TRBV18 and TRBJ1-2, with TRBD1 identical over 7 bases. CDR1 is KGHSH, CDR2 LQKENI, per germline. The CDR3 is 13 residues long. V shed 1 base and J 6 bases; nucleotides not matched to a gene: 2. The CDR3 spells CASSPQTGDGYTF. DNA for the CDR3: TGTGCCAGCTCACCACAAACAGGGGATGGCTACACCTTC.

The chain joins TRBV7-8 to TRBJ2-3, with TRBD2 identical over 8 bases. The germline gives CDR1 SGHVS, CDR2 FQNEAQ. CDR3 length equals 15 residues. Trimming at V came to 3 bases and at J to 3 bases, leaving 5 bases not matched to a gene. CDR3 residues: CASSFGSGRTDTQYF. CDR3 in DNA: TGTGCCAGCAGCTTTGGCAGCGGGAGAACAGATACGCAGTATTTT.

The CDR3 coding sequence is TGTGCCAGCAGTTACGTAGCAGGAAACACCATATATTTT. Translated: CASSYVAGNTIYF. The chain uses TRBV6-5 and TRBJ1-3; no reliable D call. V dropped 2 bases and J dropped 4 bases, with 6 bases sitting between them. This CDR3 region has 13 residues. Germline lookup yields CDR1 MNHEY and CDR2 SVGAGI.

CDR3 region: CASSPSGGGTEAFF. The CDR3 DNA reads as TGTGCCAGCTCACCATCGGGAGGAGGGACTGAAGCTTTCTTT. This chain joins TRBV18 and TRBJ1-1; D remains ambiguous. Germline V gene data show CDR1 as KGHSH and CDR2 as LQKENI. The V end was cut by 2 bases, the J end by 5 bases, with 12 bases between. The CDR3 is 14 residues long.

The chain combines TRBV18 with TRBJ2-1, with 11 bases matching TRBD2. The CDR3 spans 18 residues. Germline-derived CDR1 and CDR2 are KGHSH and LQKENI. The junction had 9 bases not matched to a gene; V was cut back by 3 bases and J by 2 bases. DNA for the CDR3: TGTGCCAGCTCACCCCTCCTGCTAGCGGGAGGCGCCTACAATGAGCAGTTCTTC. It encodes CASSPLLLAGGAYNEQFF.

This chain links TRBV9 with TRBJ1-4; D unresolved. There are 14 residues in the CDR3. Trimming took off 0 bases at V and 6 bases at J, with 9 bases between the two ends. Germline loops: CDR1 SGDLS, CDR2 YYNGEE. CDR3 sequence: CASSVVPRDEKLFF. The CDR3 nucleotides are TGTGCCAGCAGCGTAGTTCCCCGGGATGAAAAACTGTTTTTT.

To note about this clone: This CDR3 is also generated by other DNA sequences in the sample. The rearrangement links TRBV7-2 to TRBJ2-5; 12 positions agree with TRBD1. Germline assignment: CDR1 SGHTA and CDR2 FQGNSA. V lost 3 bases, J lost 5 bases, and 4 bases stayed unmatched. This CDR3 has 15 residues. CDR3 in amino acids: CASSLGQGAGETQYF. The CDR3 DNA is TGTGCCAGCAGCTTGGGACAGGGGGCAGGGGAGACCCAGTACTTC.

This rearrangement joins TRBV2 to TRBJ1-2; D is undetermined. The CDR3 length is 12 residues. The V and J ends lost 4 bases and 8 bases respectively, with 11 bases between them. CDR1 is SNHLY and CDR2 is FYNNEI in the germline V gene. The CDR3 spells CASSANTYGYTF. The DNA for the CDR3 is TGTGCCAGCAGTGCAAACACATACGGCTACACCTTC.

The J gene is TRBJ2-5, the V gene TRBV9; D possibly corresponds to TRBD2 (5 bases). The CDR3 is made up of 14 amino acids. From germline, CDR1 is SGDLS and CDR2 YYNGEE. V lost 0 bases to trimming and J lost 2 bases, with 8 bases between them. CDR3 residues: CASSVGGFQETQYF. The CDR3 DNA reads TGTGCCAGCAGCGTAGGCGGGTTTCAAGAGACCCAGTACTTC. The variable domain in full, with the rest retrieved from reference TRBV9 and TRBJ2-5, is DSGVTQTPKHLITATGQRVTLRCSPRSGDLSVYWYQQSLDQGLQFLIQYYNGEERAKGNILERFSAQQFPDLHSELNLSSLELGDSALYFCASSVGGFQETQYFGPGTRLLVL.

The chain joins TRBV5-1 to TRBJ1-1, with D possibly matching TRBD1 (6 bases). V was pared by 2 bases and J by 4 bases, with 15 bases between. CDR1 and CDR2 (germline): SGHRS, YFSETQ. There are 15 residues in the CDR3. The CDR3 DNA reads TGCGCCAGCAGCTTCAGGGGTCTAACCATCACTGAAGCTTTCTTT. Translation: CASSFRGLTITEAFF.

The chain combines TRBV19 with TRBJ1-4; 7 nucleotides agree with TRBD1. V shed 6 bases, J shed 14 bases, and the junction held 12 bases outside the gene matches. This CDR3 region has 13 residues. Germline-derived CDR1 and CDR2 are LNHDA and SQIVND (reference sequence). CDR3 amino acids: CASRIATGVKLFF. CDR3 coding DNA: TGTGCCAGTAGGATTGCAACAGGGGTAAAGCTGTTTTTT.

This sequence joins TRBV5-5 and TRBJ2-6; D is perhaps TRBD1 (5 bases). There are 18 residues in the CDR3. V gave up 0 bases and J gave up 0 bases, with 13 bases separating them. CDR1 and CDR2 (germline): SGHKS, YYEKEE (reference sequence). The CDR3 nucleotides are TGTGCCAGCAGCTTGGCCGAGACAGCCCCCTCTGGGGCCAACGTCCTGACTTTC. It codes for CASSLAETAPSGANVLTF.

This clone has a single count. The V call is TRBV30, the J call TRBJ1-2, with unresolved D. In germline, CDR1 is GTSNPN, CDR2 SVGIG (reference sequence). The CDR3 has 12 residues. V was shortened by 5 bases and J by 8 bases, with 15 bases between the two germline ends. The CDR3, as DNA: TGTGCCTGGGGGAGCACGATAGGGGGCTACACCTTC. Residues: CAWGSTIGGYTF.